This note documents a single TCR beta chain sequence. Methods used by the authors: Estimation of nucleated cell counts relied on the amplification of reference gene primers. Here immunoSEQ multiplex PCR was the method, and the copy in TCRdb shows in-frame clones only, minus some. Clone size and the V and J calls come from that table; the DNA yielded D and trimming. The table records about 50,000 clones, approximately 84% of them present only once. This CDR3 has 17 amino acids. Trimming took 0 bases from V and 6 from J; bases not matched to a gene: 4. The germline gives CDR1 LNHNV, CDR2 YYDKDF (reference sequence). This sample was included in a study of blood T cell repertoires in COVID-19. About the research overall: Some COVID-19 samples were acute and others convalescent; all came from the United States, Italy and Spain. T cells, B-cell-depleted T cells, or PBMCs supplied cDNA or gDNA.

This TCR was sampled from a man in his 70s with active COVID-19. This rearrangement joins TRBV15 to TRBJ2-3; 15 bases fit TRBD2. The sequenced sample was peripheral blood. Written as DNA, the CDR3 is TGTGCCACCAGCAGAGATCAAGGGACTAGCGGGAGGGATACGCAGTATTTT. Its protein is CATSRDQGTSGRDTQYF.